The 32 T cell receptor beta chains in this list originate from one sample, sequenced in a study of T-cell reconstitution after alpha-beta-depleted transplantation in children. The authors prepared the TCRbeta library with unique molecular identifiers. Using its own MiXCR run on the PCR reads, TCRdb lists one record per CDR3 protein. The profile shows more than 90,000 distinct CDR3 sequences, roughly 8.8% of them singletons. This sample comprised PBMCs from the stem cell graft donor, obtained from the stem cell graft. These receptors were obtained from a human donor who donated a stem cell graft to a child with congenital amegakaryocytic thrombocytopenia.

There are many counts of this clonotype. This rearrangement joins TRBV7-8 to TRBJ2-1, with 12 bases identical to TRBD2. V dropped 5 bases and J dropped 4; count of bases not matched to a gene: 6. This CDR3 has 16 residues. Looked up from germline, CDR1 is SGHVS and CDR2 is FQNEAQ. This chain's CDR3 is CASSQSTSGRYNEQFF. CDR3 nucleotide sequence: TGTGCCAGCAGCCAGAGCACTAGCGGGAGGTACAATGAGCAGTTCTTC.

There are many counts of this clonotype. This rearrangement joins TRBV20-1 to TRBJ2-7; 11 bases align to TRBD2. Trimming cost V 0 bases and J 0 bases; bases outside gene matches: 7. The CDR3 covers 17 residues. CDR1 and CDR2 from the germline V gene are DFQATT and SNEGSKA (reference sequence). CDR3 amino acids: CSARDQRLAGGSYEQYF. CDR3 nucleotide sequence: TGCAGTGCTAGAGATCAGCGCCTAGCGGGAGGCTCCTACGAGCAGTACTTC.

In its sample, this clonotype was seen many times. The V and J genes are TRBV29-1 and TRBJ1-1; D is unclear. The V gene's germline CDR1 is SQVTM and CDR2 ANQGSEA. The CDR3 covers 13 residues. V was shortened by 8 bases and J by 0 bases, with 13 bases between the two germline ends. For the CDR3, the DNA is TGCAGCCCGTCCACAGATATGAACACTGAAGCTTTCTTT. The encoded protein is CSPSTDMNTEAFF. Full variable domain (missing parts from reference TRBV29-1 and TRBJ1-1): SAVISQKPSRDICQRGTSLTIQCQVDSQVTMMFWYRQQPGQSLTLIATANQGSEATYESGFVIDKFPISRPNLTFSTLTVSNMSPEDSSIYLCSPSTDMNTEAFFGQGTRLTVV.

This clonotype was seen ten or more times. The CDR3 protein is CAISEGVLNTEAFF. CDR3 coding DNA: TGTGCCATCAGTGAGGGGGTTTTGAACACTGAAGCTTTCTTT. The gene calls are TRBV10-3 and TRBJ1-1; D gene uncertain. The CDR3 length is 14 residues. Germline V gene data show CDR1 as ENHRY and CDR2 as SYGVKD. V was clipped by 2 bases and J by 0 bases, with 7 bases between them.

This clonotype was detected only a few times. The chain carries TRBV6-1 and TRBJ1-2; 8 nucleotides agree with TRBD1. Germline V gene data show CDR1 as MNHNS and CDR2 as SASEGT. This CDR3 is 14 amino acids long. Trimming took 6 bases from V and 4 from J; bases not matched to a gene: 7. CDR3 sequence reads: CASSETGQGYGYTF. The CDR3, as DNA: TGTGCCAGCAGCGAGACTGGACAGGGCTATGGCTACACCTTC.

This clonotype was detected ten times or more. V usage is TRBV7-2 and J usage is TRBJ2-5; TRBD2 agrees at 11 bases. The germline gives CDR1 SGHTA, CDR2 FQGNSA. J was trimmed by 3 bases and V by 4 bases; bases with no gene match: 4. This CDR3 has 15 amino acids. The CDR3 reads CASSSSSGGKETQYF. CDR3 DNA: TGTGCCAGCAGCTCATCTAGCGGGGGGAAAGAGACCCAGTACTTC.

This clonotype was observed many times. The V call is TRBV7-8, the J call TRBJ1-4; D unclear. The CDR3 contains 15 residues. Deletions cut 3 bases from V and 12 bases from J, with 20 bases between. Germline lookup yields CDR1 SGHVS and CDR2 FQNEAQ. CDR3 residues: CASSLDPAPNRELFF. In DNA form, the CDR3 reads TGTGCCAGCAGCTTGGACCCAGCCCCTAACCGGGAACTGTTTTTT. Full variable domain (outside the CDR3, taken from reference TRBV7-8 and TRBJ1-4): GAGVSQSPRYKVAKRGQDVALRCDPISGHVSLFWYQQALGQGPEFLTYFQNEAQLDKSGLPSDRFFAERPEGSVSTLKIQRTQQEDSAVYLCASSLDPAPNRELFFGSGTQLSVL.

This clonotype has at least ten counts. The DNA of the CDR3 is TGTGCCAGCAGCTTAATAGGGTTTGAGGAGACCCAGTACTTC. This gives the protein CASSLIGFEETQYF. The chain employs TRBV7-8 and TRBJ2-5; D remains ambiguous. V lost 2 bases to trimming and J lost 5 bases, with 12 bases between them. Germline V lookup: CDR1 SGHVS, CDR2 FQNEAQ. The CDR3 length is 14 residues. The whole variable domain, remainder taken from reference TRBV7-8 and TRBJ2-5, is GAGVSQSPRYKVAKRGQDVALRCDPISGHVSLFWYQQALGQGPEFLTYFQNEAQLDKSGLPSDRFFAERPEGSVSTLKIQRTQQEDSAVYLCASSLIGFEETQYFGPGTRLLVL.

This clonotype showed up many times. V is TRBV18 and J is TRBJ2-2; D not certain. This CDR3 is built from 17 residues. V shed 3 bases and J shed 2 bases, with 16 bases lying between them. The germline gives CDR1 KGHSH, CDR2 LQKENI. CDR3 residues: CASSPPGRTSNTGELFF. CDR3 nucleotide sequence: TGTGCCAGCTCACCCCCGGGTAGAACATCCAACACCGGGGAGCTGTTTTTT.

This clonotype was counted ten times or more. The gene calls are TRBV29-1 and TRBJ1-5; 11 bases fit TRBD1. V gave up 6 bases and J gave up 3 bases; unmatched junction bases: 7. Per the germline V gene, CDR1 is SQVTM and CDR2 is ANQGSEA. The CDR3 runs 15 residues. The CDR3 coding sequence is TGCAGCGTGCGGACAGGGGGCTATGACAATCAGCCCCAGCATTTT. It specifies CSVRTGGYDNQPQHF. Full variable domain (outside the CDR3, taken from reference TRBV29-1 and TRBJ1-5): SAVISQKPSRDICQRGTSLTIQCQVDSQVTMMFWYRQQPGQSLTLIATANQGSEATYESGFVIDKFPISRPNLTFSTLTVSNMSPEDSSIYLCSVRTGGYDNQPQHFGDGTRLSIL.

This clonotype occurred many times. The J gene is TRBJ2-1, the V gene TRBV5-1; D uncertain. Germline assignment: CDR1 SGHRS and CDR2 YFSETQ. The CDR3 is 15 residues long. Trimming stripped 1 base from V and 0 bases from J, with 8 bases between. The CDR3 DNA reads TGCGCCAGCAGCTTGTGGCAGAACTCCTACAATGAGCAGTTCTTC. Residues: CASSLWQNSYNEQFF.

The CDR3 nucleotides are TGCAGCGTTCCGGGACAGGGGACGAACACTGAAGCTTTCTTT. This sequence encodes CSVPGQGTNTEAFF. The V call is TRBV29-1, the J call TRBJ1-1, with 10 bases that match TRBD1. With V trimmed by 5 bases and J by 1 base, 4 bases remained unmatched. CDR1 and CDR2 from the germline V gene are SQVTM and ANQGSEA. CDR3 length: 14 amino acids.

A few counts support this clonotype. The J gene is TRBJ2-3, the V gene TRBV4-1; no definite D call. This CDR3 comprises 14 residues. Germline V gives CDR1 MGHRA, CDR2 YSYEKL. V shed 0 bases and J shed 2 bases, with 6 bases lying between them. The CDR3 region is CASSQEESTDTQYF. CDR3 bases: TGCGCCAGCAGCCAAGAGGAATCCACAGATACGCAGTATTTT.

The table lists this clonotype with many counts. The genes are TRBV20-1 and TRBJ1-1; 9 bases match TRBD1. The CDR3 has 16 amino acids. Trimming cost V 3 bases and J 1 base; bases outside gene matches: 9. Germline V CDR1 and CDR2: DFQATT, SNEGSKA (reference sequence). CDR3 in amino acids: CSARYRGHGENTEAFF. CDR3 nucleotide sequence: TGCAGTGCTAGGTACAGGGGGCATGGGGAGAACACTGAAGCTTTCTTT.

This clonotype showed up many times. Since a much larger clone is just one base distant, this may be a read error. V gene TRBV5-1 combines with J gene TRBJ1-1; D may be TRBD1 (5 bases). The CDR3 runs to 13 residues. From germline, CDR1 is SGHRS and CDR2 YFSETQ. The germline V and J ends were trimmed by 1 base and 10 bases, with 14 bases remaining between them. In nucleotides, the CDR3 is TGCGCCAGCAGCTTGCAGGGACCCCGGGGAGCTTTCTTT. Encoded protein: CASSLQGPRGAFF.

This clonotype was recorded at least ten times. The chain links TRBV5-1 to TRBJ2-2; D is tentatively TRBD1 or TRBD2 (5 bases each). Germline CDR1 SGHRS, CDR2 YFSETQ. This CDR3 comprises 15 residues. Trimming cost V 3 bases and J 2 bases, with 11 bases left between them. The CDR3 sequence: CASSSSGPNTGELFF. For the CDR3, the DNA is TGCGCCAGCAGCTCCTCGGGACCAAACACCGGGGAGCTGTTTTTT.

This clonotype has ten or more counts. The chain uses TRBV5-1 and TRBJ1-1; TRBD1 might be the D (6 bases). The CDR3 totals 13 residues. The germline V gene has CDR1 SGHRS and CDR2 YFSETQ. The V gene lost 4 bases and the J gene lost 8 bases, with 15 bases spanning the gap. CDR3 sequence (DNA): TGCGCCAGCAGCGTCGCCGGGACAAGGGAAGCTTTCTTT. This gives the protein CASSVAGTREAFF.

V usage is TRBV5-6 and J usage is TRBJ2-7, with D possibly being TRBD2 (5 bases). CDR1 is SGHDT, CDR2 YYEEEE, per germline. Trimming took off 2 bases at V and 0 bases at J, with 9 bases between the two ends. The CDR3 is 14 residues long. CDR3 loop: CASSFGLPSYEQYF. Here the CDR3 DNA reads TGTGCCAGCAGCTTCGGACTTCCCTCCTACGAGCAGTACTTC.

This clonotype was recorded many times. The rearrangement uses TRBV20-1 and TRBJ2-7; TRBD2 matches at 8 bases. The CDR3 runs to 14 residues. Looked up from germline, CDR1 is DFQATT and CDR2 is SNEGSKA (reference sequence). V shed 1 base and J 6 bases; nucleotides not matched to a gene: 8. The CDR3 DNA is TGCAGTGCTAGAGGACCGGGACTAGTGGCCGAGCAGTACTTC. It encodes CSARGPGLVAEQYF.

This clonotype was observed at least ten times. The rearrangement uses TRBV20-1 and TRBJ2-2, with 9 bases fitting TRBD1. Trimming took 5 bases from V and 4 from J; bases not matched to a gene: 8. Germline assignment: CDR1 DFQATT and CDR2 SNEGSKA (reference sequence). The length of the CDR3 is 15 residues. In DNA, the CDR3 is TGCAGTGCTCTTACAGGGGGCCCAAGCACCGGGGAGCTGTTTTTT. As protein: CSALTGGPSTGELFF.

This clonotype came up many times. V and J are TRBV20-1 and TRBJ2-2, with TRBD2 matching 10 bases. The junction had 13 bases not matched to a gene; V was cut back by 2 bases and J by 7 bases. This CDR3 contains 17 residues. Germline CDR1 and CDR2: DFQATT and SNEGSKA (reference sequence). The DNA of the CDR3 is TGCAGTGCTAGAAGGGAAGGTCTAGCGGGAGAGGTCGGGGAGCTGTTTTTT. Translated, it gives CSARREGLAGEVGELFF.

This clonotype was counted only a few times. V and J are TRBV20-1 and TRBJ2-3; 7 bases align to TRBD2. Losses at the gene ends were 2 bases for V and 0 bases for J; bases not matched to a gene: 8. The CDR3 is 16 amino acids. Germline loops: CDR1 DFQATT, CDR2 SNEGSKA (reference sequence). The CDR3 protein is CSARWASGQSTDTQYF. CDR3 bases: TGCAGTGCTAGATGGGCTAGCGGCCAAAGCACAGATACGCAGTATTTT.

This clonotype was counted many times. V and J are TRBV7-2 and TRBJ2-3, with D unclear. V lost 2 bases to trimming and J lost 4 bases, with 10 bases between them. Germline lookup yields CDR1 SGHTA and CDR2 FQGNSA. The CDR3 consists of 14 residues. CDR3 region: CASSLSYGADTQYF. In DNA, the CDR3 is TGTGCCAGCAGCTTAAGTTATGGGGCAGATACGCAGTATTTT.

This clonotype was counted ten times or more. The genes are TRBV5-4 and TRBJ2-5, with 7 nucleotides matching TRBD1. In germline, CDR1 is SGHNT, CDR2 YYREEE (reference sequence). The CDR3 covers 13 residues. The J segment lost 5 bases and the V segment lost 4 bases, leaving 5 bases of the junction unmatched. CDR3 nucleotide sequence: TGTGCCAGCAGCACGACAGGGAAGGAGACCCAGTACTTC. Protein: CASSTTGKETQYF.

The table lists this clonotype with many counts. The chain combines TRBV20-1 with TRBJ2-4; TRBD2 matches at 8 bases. The CDR3 extends over 15 amino acids. Germline assignment: CDR1 DFQATT and CDR2 SNEGSKA (reference sequence). The junction had 4 bases not matched to a gene; V was cut back by 0 bases and J by 3 bases. CDR3 region: CSARDTLAGKNIQYF. CDR3 DNA: TGCAGTGCTAGAGATACGCTAGCGGGCAAAAACATTCAGTACTTC.

This clonotype was seen many times. The chain has TRBV12-3 or TRBV12-4 and TRBJ2-2, with D possibly being TRBD2 (6 bases). Trimming stripped 6 bases from V and 2 bases from J, with 13 bases between. CDR3 length: 15 amino acids. CDR3 loop: CASSSGLTNTGELFF. The DNA for the CDR3 is TGTGCCAGCAGCTCCGGACTAACAAACACCGGGGAGCTGTTTTTT.

This clonotype was found many times. The CDR3 sequence: CASSDSGGSYNEQFF. CDR3 DNA: TGTGCCAGCAGTGATAGCGGGGGGTCCTACAATGAGCAGTTCTTC. The rearrangement links TRBV2 to TRBJ2-1; 10 bases match TRBD2. After removal of 3 bases from V and 1 base from J, the junction contained 0 bases not matched to a gene. In germline, CDR1 is SNHLY, CDR2 FYNNEI. This CDR3 is built from 15 residues.

This clonotype was recorded many times. The rearrangement links TRBV20-1 to TRBJ1-6, with unresolved D. This CDR3 is 13 amino acids long. Germline CDR1 DFQATT, CDR2 SNEGSKA (reference sequence). The V end lost 3 bases, the J end lost 6 bases, and 9 bases lay between the germline ends. The CDR3 protein is CSASARINSPLHF. The CDR3 DNA reads as TGCAGTGCTAGCGCACGTATTAATTCACCCCTCCACTTT.

Remarks on this clonotype: This may be a read error, as it is one base from a much larger clone. This chain joins TRBV6-1 and TRBJ2-7; TRBD1 aligns across 10 bases. The CDR3 runs to 15 residues. Germline loops: CDR1 MNHNS, CDR2 SASEGT. With V trimmed by 6 bases and J by 1 base, 6 bases remained unmatched. CDR3 DNA: TGTGCCAGCAGCCTCGGGACAGGGGATTCCTACGAGCAGTACTTC. This translates into CASSLGTGDSYEQYF.

This clonotype has ten or more counts. The J gene is TRBJ2-7, the V gene TRBV7-9; D is perhaps TRBD1 or TRBD2 (5 bases each). This CDR3 is built from 13 residues. The V gene lost 6 bases and the J gene lost 3 bases, with 12 bases spanning the gap. CDR1 SEHNR and CDR2 FQNEAQ come from the germline V gene (reference sequence). CDR3: CASSRRDGYEQYF. The DNA of the CDR3 is TGTGCCAGCAGTCGCCGGGACGGCTACGAGCAGTACTTC. Based on the CDR3 plus reference TRBV7-9 and TRBJ2-7, the full variable domain is DTGVSQNPRHKITKRGQNVTFRCDPISEHNRLYWYRQTLGQGPEFLTYFQNEAQLEKSRLLSDRFSAERPKGSFSTLEIQRTEQGDSAMYLCASSRRDGYEQYFGPGTRLTVT.

Many counts were recorded for this clonotype. CDR3 sequence (DNA): TGTGCCAGCTCACCCCCGACGCACAGCTCCTACAATGAGCAGTTCTTC. Encoded protein: CASSPPTHSSYNEQFF. The chain links TRBV18 to TRBJ2-1; no clear D. This CDR3 is built from 16 residues. Trimming stripped 3 bases from V and 0 bases from J, with 12 bases between. Germline CDR1 KGHSH, CDR2 LQKENI.

This clonotype appeared many times. The chain combines TRBV12-3 or TRBV12-4 with TRBJ2-1; 10 nucleotides align to TRBD2. With V trimmed by 2 bases and J by 4 bases, 5 bases remained unmatched. The CDR3 totals 16 residues. In DNA form, the CDR3 reads TGTGCCAGCAGTTTATCGACTAGCGGGTTTTACAATGAGCAGTTCTTC. Translating gives CASSLSTSGFYNEQFF.